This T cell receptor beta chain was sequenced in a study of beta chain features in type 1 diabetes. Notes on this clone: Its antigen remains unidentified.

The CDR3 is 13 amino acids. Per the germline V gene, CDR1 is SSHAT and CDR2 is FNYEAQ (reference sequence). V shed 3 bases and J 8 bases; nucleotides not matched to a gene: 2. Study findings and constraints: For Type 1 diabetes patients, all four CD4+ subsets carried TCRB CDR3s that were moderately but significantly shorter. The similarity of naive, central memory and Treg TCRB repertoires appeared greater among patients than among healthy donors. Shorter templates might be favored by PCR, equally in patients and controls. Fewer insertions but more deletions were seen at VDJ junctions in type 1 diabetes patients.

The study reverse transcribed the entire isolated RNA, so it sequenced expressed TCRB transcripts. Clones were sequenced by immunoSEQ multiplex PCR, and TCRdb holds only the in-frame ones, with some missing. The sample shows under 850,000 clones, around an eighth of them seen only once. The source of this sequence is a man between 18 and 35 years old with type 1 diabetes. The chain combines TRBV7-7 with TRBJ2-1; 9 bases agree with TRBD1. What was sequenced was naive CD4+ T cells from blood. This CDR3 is CASSLDRGDEQFF. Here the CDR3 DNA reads TGTGCCAGCAGCTTGGACAGGGGCGATGAGCAGTTCTTC.